These 4 T cell receptor beta chains originate from one sample sequenced in a study of human T cells and chemical hapten exposure. One entry per CDR3 protein, called by TCRdb with MiXCR from the RACE reads. The sample carries around 31,000 distinct CDR3 sequences, over 7% recorded once. The time point is: healthy volunteer bleed at 2 weeks. Extraction yielded total RNA from whole blood (unfractionated). Sequencing was done on a sample of whole blood. These TCRs come from a human donor in good health. Some clones in this sample may be carry-over from other donors' samples.

This chain joins TRBV15 and TRBJ1-1; 10 nucleotides agree with TRBD1. CDR1 LNHNV and CDR2 YYDKDF come from the germline V gene (reference sequence). This CDR3 is built from 15 residues. V was clipped by 4 bases and J by 7 bases; unmatched bases: 9. The CDR3 reads CATSTYGQGVFEAFF. CDR3 DNA: TGTGCCACCAGCACTTACGGACAGGGGGTATTTGAAGCTTTCTTT.

This clonotype was seen only a few times. V and J are TRBV28 and TRBJ2-1, with D perhaps TRBD1 (6 bases). With 4 bases removed from V and 8 bases from J, the gap between germline ends came to 9 bases. Germline assignment: CDR1 MDHEN and CDR2 SYDVKM. There are 12 residues in the CDR3. CDR3 loop: CASSSGQHEQFF. In DNA, the CDR3 is TGTGCCAGCAGTTCCGGACAGCATGAGCAGTTCTTC.

This clonotype came up many times. This chain uses TRBV7-9 with TRBJ1-2, with a weak D call TRBD1 (6 bases). Germline CDR1 reads SEHNR; CDR2 reads FQNEAQ (reference sequence). The CDR3 totals 13 residues. V shed 2 bases and J shed 8 bases, with 12 bases lying between them. CDR3 DNA sequence: TGTGCCAGCAGCTTAACAGGGCCGGAGGGCTACACCTTC. Translation gives CASSLTGPEGYTF.

The V gene is TRBV24-1, the J gene TRBJ2-1, with D possibly TRBD1 on 6 matching bases. Trimming pared 6 bases from V and 4 bases from J, leaving 12 bases between. The V gene's germline CDR1 is KGHDR and CDR2 SFDVKD. The CDR3 sequence is 14 residues long. In DNA, the CDR3 is TGTGCCACCAGTCCCAGGGGACCTTACAATGAGCAGTTCTTC. It codes for CATSPRGPYNEQFF.